This T cell receptor beta chain was sequenced in a study of shared clonotypes between healthy human individuals. Regarding this clone: Its specificity is unknown.

Findings and caveats of the study: Generation probabilities were higher for clonotypes shared across all four sorted-subset donors than for unshared ones. Since donors were few, the genetic and exposure-history diversity represented was limited. At large depth, rarefaction still showed sorted-subset sequencing to be incomplete.

Only CD45RO-negative cells positively selected for CCR7 counted as naive CD8 cells, so terminally differentiated effector memory CD45RA+ cells were excluded. The V segment lost 5 bases and the J segment 4 bases; nucleotides outside the gene matches: 10. CDR3 length: 17 residues. Germline V CDR1 and CDR2: SEHNR, FQNEAQ (reference sequence). The assay was immunoSEQ multiplex PCR, and TCRdb's table has in-frame clones only and misses some. Counted here are millions of clones, 90% to 95% occurring once; the ten biggest clones make up about 1.5%. This receptor was taken from a man aged 18 to 30 in good health. Some clones in this sample may be carry-over from other donors' samples. Sequenced sample: naive CD8+ T cells from PBMCs. V is TRBV7-9 and J is TRBJ2-6; TRBD1 agrees at 8 bases. The CDR3, as DNA: TGTGCCAGCAGCGCGAACGACAGGGGTCCGGGGGCCAACGTCCTGACTTTC. It yields the protein CASSANDRGPGANVLTF. Full variable domain (missing parts from reference TRBV7-9 and TRBJ2-6): DTGVSQNPRHKITKRGQNVTFRCDPISEHNRLYWYRQTLGQGPEFLTYFQNEAQLEKSRLLSDRFSAERPKGSFSTLEIQRTEQGDSAMYLCASSANDRGPGANVLTFGAGSRLTVL.